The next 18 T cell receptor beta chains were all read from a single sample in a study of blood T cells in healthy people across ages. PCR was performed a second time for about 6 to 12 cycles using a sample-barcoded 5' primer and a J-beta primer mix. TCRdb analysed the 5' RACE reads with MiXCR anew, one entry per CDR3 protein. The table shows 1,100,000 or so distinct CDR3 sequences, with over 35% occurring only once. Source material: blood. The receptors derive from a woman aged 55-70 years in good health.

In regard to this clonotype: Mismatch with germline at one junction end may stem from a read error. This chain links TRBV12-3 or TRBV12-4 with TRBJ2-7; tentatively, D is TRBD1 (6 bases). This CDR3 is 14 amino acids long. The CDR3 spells CASSLRGSSYKQYF. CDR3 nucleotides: TGTGCCAGCAGTTTAAGGGGGAGCTCCTACAAGCAGTACTTC.

The CDR3 spells CASSLSGGGNTEAFF. DNA for the CDR3: TGTGCCAGCAGTTTATCAGGAGGGGGGAACACTGAAGCTTTCTTT. This sequence joins TRBV27 and TRBJ1-1; perhaps TRBD1 as D (6 bases). The germline CDR1 and CDR2 sequences are MNHEY and SMNVEV (reference sequence). The CDR3 extends over 15 amino acids. The V gene lost 0 bases and the J gene lost 1 base, with 9 bases spanning the gap.

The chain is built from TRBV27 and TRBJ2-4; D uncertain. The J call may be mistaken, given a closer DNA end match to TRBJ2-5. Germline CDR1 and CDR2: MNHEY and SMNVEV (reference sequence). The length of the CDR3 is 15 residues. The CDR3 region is CASSSPGSPIGTQYF. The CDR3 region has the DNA TGTGCCAGCAGTTCGCCGGGCTCTCCAATAGGGACCCAGTACTTC.

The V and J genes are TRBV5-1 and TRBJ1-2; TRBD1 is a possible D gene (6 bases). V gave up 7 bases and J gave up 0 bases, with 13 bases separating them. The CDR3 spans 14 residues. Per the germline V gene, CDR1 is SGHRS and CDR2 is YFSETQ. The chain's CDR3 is CASARQAANYGYTF. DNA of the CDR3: TGCGCCAGCGCGAGACAGGCCGCTAACTATGGCTACACCTTC.

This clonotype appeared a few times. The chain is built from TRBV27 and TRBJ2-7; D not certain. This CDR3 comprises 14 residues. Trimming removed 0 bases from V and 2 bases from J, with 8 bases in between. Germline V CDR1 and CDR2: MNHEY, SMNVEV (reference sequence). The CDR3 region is CASSLSGWPYEQYF. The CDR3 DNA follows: TGTGCCAGCAGTTTATCAGGGTGGCCCTACGAGCAGTACTTC.

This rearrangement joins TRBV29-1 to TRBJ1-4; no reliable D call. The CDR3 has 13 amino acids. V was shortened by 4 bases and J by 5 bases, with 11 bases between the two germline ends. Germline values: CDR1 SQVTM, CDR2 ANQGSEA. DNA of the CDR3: TGCAGCGTTGTGGATGGGTTAAATGAAAAACTGTTTTTT. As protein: CSVVDGLNEKLFF.

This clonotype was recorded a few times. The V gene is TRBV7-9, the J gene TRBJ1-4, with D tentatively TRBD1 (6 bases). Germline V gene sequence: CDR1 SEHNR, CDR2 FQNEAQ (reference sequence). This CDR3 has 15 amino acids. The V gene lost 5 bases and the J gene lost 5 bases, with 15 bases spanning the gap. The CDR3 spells CASSVRRGTNEKLFF. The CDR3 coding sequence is TGTGCCAGCAGCGTTCGCAGGGGAACAAATGAAAAACTGTTTTTT.

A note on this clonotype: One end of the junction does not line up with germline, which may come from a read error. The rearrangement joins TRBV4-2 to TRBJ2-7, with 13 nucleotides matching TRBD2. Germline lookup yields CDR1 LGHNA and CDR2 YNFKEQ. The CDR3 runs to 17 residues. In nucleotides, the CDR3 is TGTGCCAGCAGCCAATTTCGGACTAGCGGGAGCTCCGACGAGCAGTACTTC. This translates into CASSQFRTSGSSDEQYF.

Here the CDR3 reads CASSLDRTTYGYTF. CDR3 DNA sequence: TGTGCCAGCAGTCTAGACAGGACCACCTATGGCTACACCTTC. The J gene is TRBJ1-2, the V gene TRBV27; a possible D gene is TRBD1 (6 bases). This CDR3 contains 14 residues. The germline V gene has CDR1 MNHEY and CDR2 SMNVEV (reference sequence). V was pared by 5 bases and J by 4 bases, with 14 bases between.

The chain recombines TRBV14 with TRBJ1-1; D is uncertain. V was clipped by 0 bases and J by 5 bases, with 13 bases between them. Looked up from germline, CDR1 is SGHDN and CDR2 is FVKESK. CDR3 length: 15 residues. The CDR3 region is CASSQDKLMGTEAFF. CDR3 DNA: TGTGCCAGCAGCCAAGATAAACTGATGGGGACTGAAGCTTTCTTT.

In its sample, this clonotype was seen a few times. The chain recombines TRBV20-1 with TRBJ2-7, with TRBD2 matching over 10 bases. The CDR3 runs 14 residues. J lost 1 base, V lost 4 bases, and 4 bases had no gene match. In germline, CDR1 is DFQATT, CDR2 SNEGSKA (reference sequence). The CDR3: CSATAGGPSYEQYF. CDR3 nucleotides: TGCAGTGCTACAGCGGGAGGGCCTTCCTACGAGCAGTACTTC.

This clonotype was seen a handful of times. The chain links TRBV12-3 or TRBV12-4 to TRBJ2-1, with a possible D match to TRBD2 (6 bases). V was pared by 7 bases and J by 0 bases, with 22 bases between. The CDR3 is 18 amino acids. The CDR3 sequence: CASTLADRIAVSYNEQFF. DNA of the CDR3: TGTGCCAGCACTCTTGCGGACCGAATAGCGGTCTCCTACAATGAGCAGTTCTTC.

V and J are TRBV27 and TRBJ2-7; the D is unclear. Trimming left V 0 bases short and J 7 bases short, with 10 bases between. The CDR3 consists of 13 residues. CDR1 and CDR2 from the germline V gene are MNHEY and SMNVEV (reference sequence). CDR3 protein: CASSLSGQKEQYF. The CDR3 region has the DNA TGTGCCAGCAGTTTATCCGGGCAGAAGGAGCAGTACTTC.

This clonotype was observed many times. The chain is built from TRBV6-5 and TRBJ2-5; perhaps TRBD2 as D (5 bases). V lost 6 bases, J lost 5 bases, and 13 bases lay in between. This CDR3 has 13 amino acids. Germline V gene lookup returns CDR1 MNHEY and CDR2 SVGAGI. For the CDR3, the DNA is TGTGCCAGCAGCCCCTCCCCGGGGGAGACCCAGTACTTC. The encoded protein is CASSPSPGETQYF.

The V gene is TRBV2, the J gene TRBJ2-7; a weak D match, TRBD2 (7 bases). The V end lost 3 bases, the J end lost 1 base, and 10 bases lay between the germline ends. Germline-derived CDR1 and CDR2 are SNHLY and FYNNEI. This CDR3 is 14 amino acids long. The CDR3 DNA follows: TGTGCCAGCAGTGACGGGGGGCAGTCCTACGAGCAGTACTTC. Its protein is CASSDGGQSYEQYF.

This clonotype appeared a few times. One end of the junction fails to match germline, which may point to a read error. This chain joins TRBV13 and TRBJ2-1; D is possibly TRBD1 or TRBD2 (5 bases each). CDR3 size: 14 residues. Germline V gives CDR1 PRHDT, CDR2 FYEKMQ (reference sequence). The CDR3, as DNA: TGTGCCAGCAGCATAGGGACGGCTACCAATGAGCAGTTCTTC. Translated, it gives CASSIGTATNEQFF.

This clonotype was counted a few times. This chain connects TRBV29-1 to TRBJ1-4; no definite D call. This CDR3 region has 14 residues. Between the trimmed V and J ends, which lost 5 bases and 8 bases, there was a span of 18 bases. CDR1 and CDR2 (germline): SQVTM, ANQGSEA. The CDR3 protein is CSVLPAGFREKLFF. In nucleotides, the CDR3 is TGCAGCGTTCTTCCCGCAGGATTTCGGGAAAAACTGTTTTTT. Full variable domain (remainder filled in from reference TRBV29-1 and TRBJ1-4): SAVISQKPSRDICQRGTSLTIQCQVDSQVTMMFWYRQQPGQSLTLIATANQGSEATYESGFVIDKFPISRPNLTFSTLTVSNMSPEDSSIYLCSVLPAGFREKLFFGSGTQLSVL.

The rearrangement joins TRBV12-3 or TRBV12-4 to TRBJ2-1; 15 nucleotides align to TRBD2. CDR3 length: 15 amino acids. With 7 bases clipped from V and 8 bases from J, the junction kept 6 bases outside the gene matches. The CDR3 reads CASIKRTSGRDEQFF. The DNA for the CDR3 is TGTGCCAGCATCAAGCGGACTAGCGGGAGGGATGAGCAGTTCTTC.